The 14 T cell receptor beta chains in this list originate from one sample, sequenced in a study of T cell responses to AZD1222 COVID-19 vaccine. Sequencing was performed with immunoSEQ multiplex PCR; in TCRdb, only in-frame clones are kept and a portion is missing. This sample has about 270,000 clones; around 93% occur once, and the top ten carry roughly 0.5%. Specimen: peripheral blood, collected 28 days after the second AZD1222 dose. These receptor sequences come from an adult who received the AZD1222 COVID-19 vaccine.

The chain has TRBV19 and TRBJ1-5; D might be TRBD1 (6 bases). Germline CDR1 and CDR2: LNHDA and SQIVND (reference sequence). The CDR3 consists of 17 residues. Trimming removed 1 base from V and 0 bases from J, with 13 bases in between. CDR3 protein: CASSIGQATYSNQPQHF. Written as DNA, the CDR3 is TGTGCCAGTAGTATAGGACAGGCAACTTATAGCAATCAGCCCCAGCATTTT.

The chain is built from TRBV4-2 and TRBJ2-7, with D unresolved. Germline CDR1 reads LGHNA; CDR2 reads YNFKEQ. The CDR3 runs to 14 residues. Trimming took off 4 bases at V and 4 bases at J, with 14 bases between the two ends. The CDR3 DNA reads TGTGCCAGCAGCCCCTCCCCAGGTCGGTACGAGCAGTACTTC. Translating gives CASSPSPGRYEQYF.

J is TRBJ1-4 and V is TRBV6-5, with 7 bases matching TRBD1. Germline CDR1 reads MNHEY; CDR2 reads SVGAGI. After removal of 0 bases from V and 8 bases from J, the junction contained 6 bases not matched to a gene. This CDR3 has 15 amino acids. The CDR3 loop reads CASSYSTGSGEKLFF. In DNA form, the CDR3 reads TGTGCCAGCAGTTACTCGACAGGGTCGGGAGAAAAACTGTTTTTT.

The chain has TRBV28 and TRBJ1-5; a weak D match, TRBD1 (6 bases). Germline V gives CDR1 MDHEN, CDR2 SYDVKM. Trimming took 4 bases from V and 5 from J, leaving 12 bases between them. This CDR3 has 14 amino acids. CDR3 region: CASSSGTLHQPQHF. The CDR3 bases are TGTGCCAGCAGTTCCGGGACACTGCATCAGCCCCAGCATTTT. The full variable domain, completed using reference TRBV28 and TRBJ1-5, is DVKVTQSSRYLVKRTGEKVFLECVQDMDHENMFWYRQDPGLGLRLIYFSYDVKMKEKGDIPEGYSVSREKKERFSLILESASTNQTSMYLCASSSGTLHQPQHFGDGTRLSIL.

The CDR3 DNA sequence: TGTGCCAGCAAAGAGTCGGGGGCATCGAGGGAAAAACTGTTTTTT. Its protein is CASKESGASREKLFF. V and J are TRBV2 and TRBJ1-4, with D tentatively TRBD1 (6 bases). Germline lookup yields CDR1 SNHLY and CDR2 FYNNEI. Trimming removed 7 bases at V and 8 bases at J, with 20 bases between. This CDR3 is 15 amino acids long.

The chain is built from TRBV19 and TRBJ1-5; weak D call: TRBD1 (6 bases). The CDR3 has 15 residues. The V end was cut by 7 bases, the J end by 7 bases, with 20 bases between. Germline V CDR1 and CDR2: LNHDA, SQIVND (reference sequence). The CDR3 region is CASILGRGSNQPQHF. CDR3 DNA: TGTGCCAGTATCCTCGGAAGGGGGTCTAACCAGCCCCAGCATTTT.

This chain links TRBV19 with TRBJ1-4; 8 positions agree with TRBD1. Trimming removed 5 bases from V and 5 bases from J; junction bases left unmatched: 7. Germline V gene data show CDR1 as LNHDA and CDR2 as SQIVND (reference sequence). The CDR3 is made up of 15 amino acids. The CDR3 DNA is TGTGCCAGTAGTCGCTGGACAGGGCGGAATGAAAAACTGTTTTTT. Amino acids: CASSRWTGRNEKLFF. Full variable domain (rest looked up from reference TRBV19 and TRBJ1-4): DGGITQSPKYLFRKEGQNVTLSCEQNLNHDAMYWYRQDPGQGLRLIYYSQIVNDFQKGDIAEGYSVSREKKESFPLTVTSAQKNPTAFYLCASSRWTGRNEKLFFGSGTQLSVL.

This chain uses TRBV5-1 with TRBJ2-1, with 11 bases that match TRBD2. Germline V CDR1 and CDR2: SGHRS, YFSETQ. V shed 3 bases and J 4 bases; nucleotides not matched to a gene: 15. The length of the CDR3 is 19 residues. The CDR3 nucleotides are TGCGCCAGCAGCTCCCTAGCGGGAGGCCACCTGGGAGTGTACAATGAGCAGTTCTTC. Protein product: CASSSLAGGHLGVYNEQFF.

A single count supports this clone. The gene calls are TRBV5-4 and TRBJ2-7; weak D call: TRBD1 (6 bases). This CDR3 is 17 amino acids long. Looked up from germline, CDR1 is SGHNT and CDR2 is YYREEE (reference sequence). Deletions cut 4 bases from V and 1 base from J, with 21 bases between. In DNA form, the CDR3 reads TGTGCCAGCAGCCCGGGGCCACAGGGAAGAGGGTCCTACGAGCAGTACTTC. Residues: CASSPGPQGRGSYEQYF.

This clone was detected once. This chain joins TRBV14 and TRBJ2-7, with D tentatively TRBD2 (6 bases). The CDR3 has 13 amino acids. V was pared by 5 bases and J by 6 bases, with 14 bases between. CDR1 SGHDN and CDR2 FVKESK come from the germline V gene. The CDR3 here is CASSAGPLSEQYF. The CDR3 DNA is TGTGCCAGCAGCGCGGGGCCCTTGAGCGAGCAGTACTTC.

This sequence joins TRBV7-2 and TRBJ1-5; 7 bases align to TRBD1. Germline CDR1 is SGHTA and CDR2 is FQGNSA. This CDR3 is 15 amino acids long. V gave up 7 bases and J gave up 1 base; unmatched junction bases: 7. The CDR3 bases are TGTGCCAGCACTCCGGGACAGACCAGCAATCAGCCCCAGCATTTT. It translates to CASTPGQTSNQPQHF.

The chain carries TRBV10-3 and TRBJ1-1; D not resolved. The CDR3 is 13 residues long. The germline CDR1 and CDR2 sequences are ENHRY and SYGVKD. CDR3 nucleotides: TGTGCGACTACCGGGAGCATGAACACTGAAGCTTTCTTT. Encoded protein: CATTGSMNTEAFF.

The rearrangement uses TRBV28 and TRBJ1-2; 11 bases align to TRBD1. With V trimmed by 5 bases and J by 4 bases, 6 bases remained unmatched. The CDR3 is 15 residues long. The V gene's germline CDR1 is MDHEN and CDR2 SYDVKM. CDR3 residues: CASSPRTGGAYGYTF. DNA for the CDR3: TGTGCCAGCAGTCCCCGGACAGGGGGCGCCTATGGCTACACCTTC.

This chain joins TRBV19 and TRBJ1-2; no firm D call. V was pared by 3 bases and J by 8 bases, with 22 bases between. Germline CDR1 LNHDA, CDR2 SQIVND (reference sequence). This CDR3 is 16 amino acids long. The CDR3 nucleotides are TGTGCCAGTAGTATTAGCTTGTGGCGACAATTAGCGGGCTACACCTTC. Translated, it gives CASSISLWRQLAGYTF.